Listed below are T cell receptor beta chains from one sample, sequenced in a study of T-cell reconstitution after alpha-beta-depleted transplantation in children. In TCRdb, the PCR reads were re-called with MiXCR into one record per CDR3 protein. Among roughly 300,000 distinct CDR3 sequences listed, around a tenth were seen once. This material consisted of peripheral blood, taken 180 days after TCRalphabeta/CD19-depleted stem cell transplant. These receptors were obtained from a male patient between 2 and 10 years old who had a stem cell transplant for chronic granulomatous disease, so the T cells may come from the graft donor. Each CDR3 is given with its conserved first and last residue. A D gene is named only where the DNA matches it firmly. Size values are once, few and many counts, or a class for expanded clones, and some rows have none.

size: few
J: TRBJ2-2
D: NA
V: TRBV5-4
CDR3: CASRMGGPNTGELFF
DNA: TGTGCCAGCAGAATGGGGGGACCTAACACCGGGGAGCTGTTTTTT

size: NA
J: TRBJ2-3
D: TRBD1
V: TRBV4-1
CDR3: CASSQELTGDLADTQYF
DNA: TGCGCCAGCAGCCAAGAGCTGACAGGGGATCTCGCAGATACGCAGTATTTT

size: NA
J: TRBJ2-1
D: NA
V: TRBV5-4
CDR3: CASSLEARGPYNEQFF
DNA: TGTGCCAGCAGCTTGGAGGCGCGGGGGCCCTACAATGAGCAGTTCTTC

size: many
J: TRBJ2-3
D: NA
V: TRBV7-2
CDR3: CASSLVWKDTQYF
DNA: TGTGCCAGCAGCTTAGTTTGGAAAGATACGCAGTATTTT

size: NA
J: TRBJ1-6
D: TRBD1
V: TRBV3-1
CDR3: CASSQEGGPGGPPLHF
DNA: TGTGCCAGCAGCCAAGAAGGGGGCCCCGGAGGTCCGCCCCTCCACTTT

size: few
J: TRBJ2-7
D: TRBD2
V: TRBV2
CDR3: CASGGTSGRAHEQYF
DNA: TGTGCCAGCGGGGGGACTAGCGGGAGGGCCCACGAGCAGTACTTC

size: many
J: TRBJ2-5
D: NA
V: TRBV29-1
CDR3: CSVEVLGTQYF
DNA: TGCAGCGTGGAGGTACTGGGGACCCAGTACTTC

size: few
J: TRBJ2-2
D: TRBD1
V: TRBV11-1
CDR3: CASRQQTGTGIKSNTGELFF
DNA: TGTGCCAGCAGACAACAGACCGGGACAGGGATCAAGTCAAACACCGGGGAGCTGTTTTTT

size: NA
J: TRBJ2-1
D: TRBD2
V: TRBV14
CDR3: CASSQRLAGGPYNEQFF
DNA: TGTGCCAGCAGCCAAAGACTAGCGGGAGGCCCCTACAATGAGCAGTTCTTC

size: many
J: TRBJ2-6
D: NA
V: TRBV28
CDR3: CASSPDRTTGANVLTF
DNA: TGTGCCAGCAGCCCGGACAGGACTACTGGGGCCAACGTCCTGACTTTC

size: many
J: TRBJ2-5
D: NA
V: TRBV12-3/TRBV12-4
CDR3: CASRRTGRQETQYF
DNA: TGTGCCAGCAGGCGAACAGGGCGGCAAGAGACCCAGTACTTC

size: many
J: TRBJ2-3
D: NA
V: TRBV29-1
CDR3: CSVEADTQYF
DNA: TGCAGCGTTGAAGCTGATACGCAGTATTTT

size: NA
J: TRBJ2-3
D: NA
V: TRBV2
CDR3: CASSEGYLATDTQYF
DNA: TGTGCCAGCAGTGAAGGGTACCTCGCTACAGATACGCAGTATTTT

size: many
J: TRBJ2-3
D: TRBD1
V: TRBV11-2
CDR3: CASSLGTGSEDTQYF
DNA: TGTGCCAGCAGCCTTGGGACAGGGTCGGAGGATACGCAGTATTTT

size: many
J: TRBJ2-7
D: NA
V: TRBV20-1
CDR3: CSADQGSSYEQYF
DNA: TGCAGTGCTGACCAGGGGAGCTCCTACGAGCAGTACTTC

size: many
J: TRBJ2-3
D: NA
V: TRBV14
CDR3: CASSQDQGPLSTDTQYF
DNA: TGTGCCAGCAGCCAAGATCAGGGGCCCCTCAGCACAGATACGCAGTATTTT

size: many
J: TRBJ2-7
D: NA
V: TRBV7-2
CDR3: CASSTDSFYEQYF
DNA: TGTGCCAGCAGCACCGACAGCTTCTACGAGCAGTACTTC

size: few
J: TRBJ2-5
D: NA
V: TRBV4-2
CDR3: CASSQRQDQETQYF
DNA: TGTGCCAGCAGCCAGAGACAGGACCAAGAGACCCAGTACTTC

size: many
J: TRBJ2-3
D: TRBD2
V: TRBV20-1
CDR3: CSGTLAGGADTQYF
DNA: TGCAGTGGGACCCTGGCGGGAGGAGCAGATACGCAGTATTTT

size: many
J: TRBJ2-5
D: NA
V: TRBV7-6
CDR3: CASSLDIETQYF
DNA: TGTGCCAGCAGCTTGGACATAGAGACCCAGTACTTC

size: NA
J: TRBJ2-5
D: TRBD2
V: TRBV6-1
CDR3: CASSAASGSSETQYF
DNA: TGTGCCAGCAGTGCAGCTAGCGGGAGCTCAGAGACCCAGTACTTC

size: many
J: TRBJ2-5
D: NA
V: TRBV29-1
CDR3: CSFWSGETQYF
DNA: TGCAGCTTTTGGAGTGGGGAGACCCAGTACTTC

size: NA
J: TRBJ2-2
D: NA
V: TRBV2
CDR3: CASTQVLAGELFF
DNA: TGTGCCAGCACGCAAGTGCTGGCCGGGGAGCTGTTTTTT

size: many
J: TRBJ2-1
D: NA
V: TRBV28
CDR3: CATMGSGLYEQFF
DNA: TGTGCCACCATGGGGAGTGGGTTGTATGAGCAGTTCTTC

size: many
J: TRBJ1-2
D: NA
V: TRBV4-1
CDR3: CASSQDRGYGYTF
DNA: TGCGCCAGCAGCCAAGATCGCGGATATGGCTACACCTTC

size: few
J: TRBJ2-7
D: TRBD2
V: TRBV2
CDR3: CASSEGAGGDYEQYF
DNA: TGTGCCAGCAGTGAAGGTGCGGGAGGGGACTACGAGCAGTACTTC

size: NA
J: TRBJ1-2
D: NA
V: TRBV20-1
CDR3: CSARDVTDLNYGYTF
DNA: TGCAGTGCTAGAGACGTGACTGACCTTAACTATGGCTACACCTTC

size: many
J: TRBJ2-1
D: NA
V: TRBV20-1
CDR3: CSASRQNRLYNEQFF
DNA: TGCAGTGCTAGTCGGCAGAATAGACTCTACAATGAGCAGTTCTTC

size: many
J: TRBJ2-5
D: NA
V: TRBV20-1
CDR3: CSAVRGVSIEETQYF
DNA: TGCAGTGCTGTCAGGGGAGTATCAATAGAAGAGACCCAGTACTTC